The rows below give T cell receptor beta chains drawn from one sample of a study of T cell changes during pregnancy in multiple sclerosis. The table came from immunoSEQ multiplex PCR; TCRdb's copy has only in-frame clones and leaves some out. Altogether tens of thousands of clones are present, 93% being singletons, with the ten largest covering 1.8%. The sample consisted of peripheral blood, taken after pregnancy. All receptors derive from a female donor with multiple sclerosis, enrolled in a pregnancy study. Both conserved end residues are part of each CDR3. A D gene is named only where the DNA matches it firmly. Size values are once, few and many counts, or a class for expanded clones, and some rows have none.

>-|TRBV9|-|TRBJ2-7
CASSGPRGTCF
TGTGCCAGCAGCGGCCCGAGGGGGACATGCTTC
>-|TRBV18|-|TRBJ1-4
CASSTGREKLFF
TGTGCCAGCTCGACAGGCCGTGAAAAACTGTTTTTT
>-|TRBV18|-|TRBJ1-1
CASSPPRAGETEAFF
TGTGCCAGCTCACCACCGAGGGCAGGGGAGACTGAAGCTTTCTTT
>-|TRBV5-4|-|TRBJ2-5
CASSFGGEGETQYF
TGTGCCAGCAGCTTCGGGGGAGAGGGAGAGACCCAGTACTTC
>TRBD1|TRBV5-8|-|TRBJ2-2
CASRDRDHMRELFF
TGTGCCAGCAGGGACAGGGACCACATGCGGGAGCTGTTTTTT
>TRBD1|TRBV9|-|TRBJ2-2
CASSPRDRGGTGELFF
TGTGCCAGCAGCCCCCGGGACAGGGGGGGGACCGGGGAGCTGTTTTTT
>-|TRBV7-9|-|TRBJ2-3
CASSSLHRDTDTQYF
TGTGCCAGCAGTTCCCTCCACAGGGACACAGATACGCAGTATTTT
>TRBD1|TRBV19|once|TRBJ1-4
CASRGRDRSGGYEKLFF
TGTGCCAGTAGGGGCCGGGACAGGTCGGGAGGTTACGAAAAACTGTTTTTT
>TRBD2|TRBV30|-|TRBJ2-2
CAWSVRTSGRQTGELFF
TGTGCCTGGAGTGTCCGGACTAGCGGGAGACAAACCGGGGAGCTGTTTTTT
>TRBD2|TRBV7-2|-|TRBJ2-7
CASSLGLAEASYEQYF
TGTGCCAGCAGCCTGGGACTAGCGGAGGCCTCCTACGAGCAGTACTTC
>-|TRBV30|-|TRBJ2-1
CAWSVKYRYNEQFF
TGTGCCTGGAGCGTAAAATACCGGTACAATGAGCAGTTCTTC
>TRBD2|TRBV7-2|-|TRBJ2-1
CASTLGKTSGGNSYNEQFF
TGTGCCAGCACCCTTGGGAAAACTAGCGGGGGCAACTCCTACAATGAGCAGTTCTTC
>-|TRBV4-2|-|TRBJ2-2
CASSQDVGGVGTGELFF
TGTGCCAGCAGCCAAGATGTGGGCGGGGTCGGCACCGGGGAGCTGTTTTTT
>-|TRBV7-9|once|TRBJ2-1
CASSLPGGEQFF
TGTGCCAGCAGCCTGCCCGGGGGAGAGCAGTTCTTC
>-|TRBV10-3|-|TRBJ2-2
CAIREGALSAGELFF
TGTGCCATCAGGGAAGGGGCATTGTCGGCCGGGGAGCTGTTTTTT
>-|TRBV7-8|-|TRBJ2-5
CASSLDYQGRETQYF
TGTGCCAGCAGCTTAGATTACCAGGGGCGAGAGACCCAGTACTTC
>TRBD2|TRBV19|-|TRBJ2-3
CASSGGLAGGADTQYF
TGTGCCAGTAGTGGGGGACTAGCGGGAGGGGCAGATACGCAGTATTTT
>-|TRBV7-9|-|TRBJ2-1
CASSPLTSSPYNEQFF
TGTGCCAGCAGCCCCCTTACTAGTTCCCCCTACAATGAGCAGTTCTTC
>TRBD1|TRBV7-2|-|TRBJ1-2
CASSPIGQGYGYTF
TGTGCCAGCAGCCCAATAGGACAGGGGTATGGCTACACCTTC
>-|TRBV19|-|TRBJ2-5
CASSIDPQGETQYF
TGTGCCAGTAGTATAGATCCCCAGGGAGAGACCCAGTACTTC
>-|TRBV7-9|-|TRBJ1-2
CASSLVQAYGYTF
TGTGCCAGCAGCTTAGTACAGGCCTATGGCTACACCTTC
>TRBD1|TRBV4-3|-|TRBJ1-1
CASSRGQGRIPEAFF
TGCGCCAGCAGCCGCGGACAGGGTAGGATCCCTGAAGCTTTCTTT
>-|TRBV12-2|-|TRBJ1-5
CASRLEEGGDNQPQHF
TGTGCAAGTCGCTTGGAGGAGGGAGGGGATAACCAGCCCCAGCATTTT
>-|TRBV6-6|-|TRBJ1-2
CASSPRDGYGYTF
TGTGCCAGCAGTCCCAGGGATGGCTATGGCTACACCTTC
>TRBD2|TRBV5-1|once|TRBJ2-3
CASSITSGSTDTQYF
TGCGCCAGCAGCATCACTAGCGGGAGCACAGATACGCAGTATTTT
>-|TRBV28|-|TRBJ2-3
CASSSIQGGTDTQYF
TGTGCCAGCAGTTCAATACAGGGTGGCACAGATACGCAGTATTTT
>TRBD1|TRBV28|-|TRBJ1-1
CASSPTGGAVNTEAFF
TGTGCCAGCAGTCCCACAGGGGGCGCGGTGAACACTGAAGCTTTCTTT
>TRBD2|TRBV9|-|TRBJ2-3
CASSPRTSGIVTDTQYF
TGTGCCAGCAGCCCCAGGACTAGCGGGATAGTCACAGATACGCAGTATTTT
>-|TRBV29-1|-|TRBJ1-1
CSVSLLDRSTEAFF
TGCAGCGTCAGTTTGTTGGACAGAAGCACTGAAGCTTTCTTT
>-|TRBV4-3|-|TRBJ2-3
CASSRSGFGDTQYF
TGCGCCAGCAGCCGCTCAGGCTTCGGAGATACGCAGTATTTT
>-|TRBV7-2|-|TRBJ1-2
CASSSGAQGQNGYTF
TGTGCCAGCAGCTCTGGAGCACAGGGTCAGAACGGCTACACCTTC
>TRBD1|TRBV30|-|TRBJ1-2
CAWATGLGIGYTF
TGTGCCTGGGCGACAGGGTTAGGTATTGGCTACACCTTC
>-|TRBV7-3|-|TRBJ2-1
CASSFTSSGEQFF
TGTGCCAGCAGCTTCACTAGTTCGGGTGAGCAGTTCTTC
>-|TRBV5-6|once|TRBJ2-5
CASSLISGETQYF
TGTGCCAGCAGCTTGATATCCGGGGAGACCCAGTACTTC
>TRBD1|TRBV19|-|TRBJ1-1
CATRDRGATEAFF
TGTGCCACTCGCGACAGGGGGGCCACTGAAGCTTTCTTT
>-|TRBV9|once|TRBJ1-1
CASSPRVSRNTEAFF
TGTGCCAGCAGCCCCCGGGTATCGCGGAACACTGAAGCTTTCTTT
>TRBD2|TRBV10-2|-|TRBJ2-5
CASSEGLAGGPRWAQYF
TGCGCCAGCAGTGAGGGACTAGCGGGAGGGCCACGATGGGCCCAGTACTTC
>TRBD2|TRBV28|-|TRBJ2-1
CASSLFGLARGDEQFF
TGTGCCAGCAGTTTATTTGGACTAGCGAGGGGGGATGAGCAGTTCTTC
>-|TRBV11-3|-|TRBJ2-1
CASSRWAGKSSYNEQFF
TGTGCCAGCAGCCGGTGGGCGGGGAAGAGCTCCTACAATGAGCAGTTCTTC
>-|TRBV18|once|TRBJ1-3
CASSPNFVNSGNTIYF
TGTGCCAGCTCACCAAACTTCGTGAACTCTGGAAACACCATATATTTT
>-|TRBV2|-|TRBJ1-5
CASSQHRNSNQPQHF
TGTGCCAGCAGTCAACACAGGAATAGCAATCAGCCCCAGCATTTT
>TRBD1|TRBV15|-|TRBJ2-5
CATSRGQQETQYF
TGTGCCACCAGCAGGGGACAGCAAGAGACCCAGTACTTC
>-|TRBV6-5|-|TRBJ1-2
CASSYLGANYGYTF
TGTGCCAGCAGTTACTTAGGGGCTAACTATGGCTACACCTTC
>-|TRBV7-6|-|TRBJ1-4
CASSPGPSEKLFF
TGTGCCAGCAGCCCCGGCCCTAGTGAAAAACTGTTTTTT
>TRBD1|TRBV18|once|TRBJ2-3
CASSPLGQGGTDTQYF
TGTGCCAGCTCACCACTGGGACAGGGAGGCACAGATACGCAGTATTTT
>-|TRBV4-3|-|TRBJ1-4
CASSRKQTESRSNEKLFF
TGCGCCAGCAGCCGCAAGCAAACAGAGTCGAGATCTAATGAAAAACTGTTTTTT
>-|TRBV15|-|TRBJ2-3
CATSRDGGLTSTDTQYF
TGTGCCACCAGCAGAGATGGGGGCCTCACAAGCACAGATACGCAGTATTTT
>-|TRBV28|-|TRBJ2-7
CASSLGSGITYEQYF
TGTGCCAGCAGTTTAGGTAGCGGTATAACCTACGAGCAGTACTTC
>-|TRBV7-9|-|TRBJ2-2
CASSPTWGHGELFF
TGTGCCAGCAGCCCCACGTGGGGCCATGGGGAGCTGTTTTTT
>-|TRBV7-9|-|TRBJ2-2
CASSLRSGNTGELFF
TGTGCCAGCAGCTTACGGTCGGGGAACACCGGGGAGCTGTTTTTT
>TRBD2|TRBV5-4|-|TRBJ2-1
CASSFRLAGPNEQFF
TGTGCCAGCAGCTTCCGACTAGCGGGCCCCAATGAGCAGTTCTTC
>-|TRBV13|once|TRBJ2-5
CASSSGAGPLGRETQYF
TGTGCCAGCAGCTCCGGTGCGGGGCCCCTAGGACGGGAGACCCAGTACTTC
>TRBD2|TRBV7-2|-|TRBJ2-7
CASSLERGPYEQYF
TGTGCCAGCAGCTTAGAGCGGGGTCCCTACGAGCAGTACTTC
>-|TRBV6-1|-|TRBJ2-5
CASSLYTRETQYF
TGTGCCAGCAGCCTCTACACCAGGGAGACCCAGTACTTC